The source of this T cell receptor (beta chain) is a study of blood T cell repertoires in COVID-19. Some clones are missing from TCRdb's copy, which holds only in-frame ones; the method was immunoSEQ multiplex PCR. Of around 140,000 clones listed, under 90% are singletons. This sequence was found in a human donor in a cohort sampled during active COVID-19. The sequenced sample consisted of peripheral blood.

The DNA of the CDR3 is TGTGCCAGCAGTGAAGTCGGGACAGAGTTTTTCTATGGCTACACCTTC. It translates to CASSEVGTEFFYGYTF. The rearrangement uses TRBV6-1 and TRBJ1-2; TRBD1 matches at 7 bases. The trim removed 1 base at V and 4 bases at J, leaving 9 bases unmatched. CDR3 length: 16 amino acids. Germline-derived CDR1 and CDR2 are MNHNS and SASEGT.